This is a list of T cell receptor beta chains from one sample in a study of monozygotic twins with inflammatory bowel disease. No DNA is given; TCRdb re-called the 5' RACE reads and lists each CDR3 protein once. The listing contains 300,000 to 400,000 distinct CDR3 sequences. Sequencing used blood. These receptors were taken from a human donor with ulcerative colitis or Crohn's disease, or a healthy co-twin of an affected twin (not recorded which). Each CDR3 is given with its conserved first and last residue. Each record gives: CDR3 protein, J gene, V gene.

cdr3_aa: CASSMGTVTDTQYF
j_call: TRBJ2-3
v_call: TRBV19

cdr3_aa: CASRATGANYGYTF
j_call: TRBJ1-2
v_call: TRBV27

cdr3_aa: CASSLGAGTRPYNEQFF
j_call: TRBJ2-1
v_call: TRBV7-6

cdr3_aa: CASSPPLGRETQYF
j_call: TRBJ2-5
v_call: TRBV7-9

cdr3_aa: CASSESGVPLHF
j_call: TRBJ1-6
v_call: TRBV6-1

cdr3_aa: CASTPGTGGAPFYEQYF
j_call: TRBJ2-7
v_call: TRBV5-1

cdr3_aa: CARSCLRDTNTEAFF
j_call: TRBJ1-1
v_call: TRBV5-3

cdr3_aa: CASSQVPDRIYNEQFF
j_call: TRBJ2-1
v_call: TRBV3-1

cdr3_aa: CASSRLLTDTQYF
j_call: TRBJ2-3
v_call: TRBV4-3

cdr3_aa: CASSLRGDGYTF
j_call: TRBJ1-2
v_call: TRBV12-3/TRBV12-4

cdr3_aa: CATRWDSSMNTEAFF
j_call: TRBJ1-1
v_call: TRBV6-1

cdr3_aa: CASSPTGGVGNTEAFF
j_call: TRBJ1-1
v_call: TRBV5-1

cdr3_aa: CASSFTGYRGLETQYF
j_call: TRBJ2-5
v_call: TRBV28

cdr3_aa: CAWSVQGGYEQYF
j_call: TRBJ2-7
v_call: TRBV30

cdr3_aa: CSASQGAGDTLYF
j_call: TRBJ2-3
v_call: TRBV20-1

cdr3_aa: CASSPGQGTTYEQYF
j_call: TRBJ2-7
v_call: TRBV12-3/TRBV12-4

cdr3_aa: CASGQGGYGYTF
j_call: TRBJ1-2
v_call: TRBV3-1

cdr3_aa: CASSLDLGYTEAFF
j_call: TRBJ1-1
v_call: TRBV5-1

cdr3_aa: CSVLANTGELFF
j_call: TRBJ2-2
v_call: TRBV29-1

cdr3_aa: CASSGTEYGYTF
j_call: TRBJ1-2
v_call: TRBV18

cdr3_aa: CASSEAPNSYEQYF
j_call: TRBJ2-7
v_call: TRBV2

cdr3_aa: CASRPDRGSGELFF
j_call: TRBJ2-2
v_call: TRBV7-6

cdr3_aa: CSARSDNNQPQHF
j_call: TRBJ1-5
v_call: TRBV29-1

cdr3_aa: CASTDLAVVSTGELFF
j_call: TRBJ2-2
v_call: TRBV19

cdr3_aa: CAISGTQGLTWNEQFF
j_call: TRBJ2-1
v_call: TRBV10-3

cdr3_aa: CASSGGAPHTLHF
j_call: TRBJ1-6
v_call: TRBV6-1

cdr3_aa: CASSPRPSGGEQYF
j_call: TRBJ2-7
v_call: TRBV3-1

cdr3_aa: CASSLVLGDPYEQYF
j_call: TRBJ2-7
v_call: TRBV6-1

cdr3_aa: CASSPGAKLFF
j_call: TRBJ1-4
v_call: TRBV6-5

cdr3_aa: CASKNQGVNTGELFF
j_call: TRBJ2-2
v_call: TRBV2

cdr3_aa: CASSPGRLGPDTQYF
j_call: TRBJ2-3
v_call: TRBV5-1

cdr3_aa: CASSSDRGWQETQYF
j_call: TRBJ2-5
v_call: TRBV19

cdr3_aa: CASSLSATGMVSGNTIYF
j_call: TRBJ1-3
v_call: TRBV6-1

cdr3_aa: CASSHPDSYMNTEAFF
j_call: TRBJ1-1
v_call: TRBV4-1

cdr3_aa: CASSETSGRDTGELFF
j_call: TRBJ2-2
v_call: TRBV2

cdr3_aa: CASSESIGTGITDTQYF
j_call: TRBJ2-3
v_call: TRBV10-1

cdr3_aa: CASSLWGPGTEAFF
j_call: TRBJ1-1
v_call: TRBV5-1

cdr3_aa: CASSLGTGNYEQYF
j_call: TRBJ2-7
v_call: TRBV5-1